The source of this T cell receptor (beta chain) is a study of patients and donors after allogeneic stem cell transplantation. MiXCR, run by TCRdb on the RT-PCR reads, gives a single entry per CDR3 protein. The table records 84,000 or so distinct CDR3 sequences, about 44% of them present only once. The CDR3 totals 15 residues. V dropped 1 base and J dropped 8 bases, with 17 bases sitting between them. The germline gives CDR1 LGHNA, CDR2 YSLEER. The chain links TRBV4-3 to TRBJ1-2; D call uncertain. The clonotype originates from a human donor who was either an allogeneic HSCT recipient or a stem cell or donor lymphocyte infusion donor (not recorded which). It is not recorded whose cells these are; they may come from a transplant donor. The specimen was blood, either unsorted or a sorted T cell fraction (not recorded which). The CDR3 is CASSQGAGSTWGYTF. The DNA of the CDR3 is TGCGCCAGCAGCCAAGGGGCGGGATCAACTTGGGGCTACACCTTC.